The clone carrying this TCR beta chain came up a few times. This entry comes from a study of T cells in Graves' hyperthyroidism and ophthalmopathy. Amplification of TCR beta CDR3 regions used RNA as the template. With the HTBI primer set, the TCR CDR3 went through a first round of RT-PCR. TCRdb re-analysed the multiplex PCR reads in MiXCR, keeping a single row per CDR3 protein. The table records some 570,000 distinct CDR3 sequences, approximately 14% of them present only once. The junction had 9 bases not matched to a gene; V was cut back by 0 bases and J by 8 bases. CDR3 size: 15 residues. Per the germline V gene, CDR1 is LGHNA and CDR2 is YSLEER.

This clonotype originated in a woman aged 18-29 years with Graves' ophthalmopathy. Sequenced input: blood. The chain carries TRBV4-3 and TRBJ1-1; 7 nucleotides line up with TRBD1. CDR3 protein: CASSQDFRGGPEAFF. In DNA form, the CDR3 reads TGCGCCAGCAGCCAAGATTTCAGGGGGGGGCCCGAAGCTTTCTTT.